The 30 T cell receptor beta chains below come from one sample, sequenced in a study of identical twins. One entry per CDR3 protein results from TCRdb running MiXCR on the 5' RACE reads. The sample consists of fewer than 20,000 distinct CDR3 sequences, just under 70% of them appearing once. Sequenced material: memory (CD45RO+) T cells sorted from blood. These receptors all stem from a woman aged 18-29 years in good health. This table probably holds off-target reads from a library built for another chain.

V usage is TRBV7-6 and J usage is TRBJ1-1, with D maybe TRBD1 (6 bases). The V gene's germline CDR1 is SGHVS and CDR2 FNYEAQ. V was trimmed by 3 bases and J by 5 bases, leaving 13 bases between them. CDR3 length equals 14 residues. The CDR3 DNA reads TGTGCCAGCAGCTTGGGGGGCGCGGCGACTGAAGCTTTCTTT. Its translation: CASSLGGAATEAFF.

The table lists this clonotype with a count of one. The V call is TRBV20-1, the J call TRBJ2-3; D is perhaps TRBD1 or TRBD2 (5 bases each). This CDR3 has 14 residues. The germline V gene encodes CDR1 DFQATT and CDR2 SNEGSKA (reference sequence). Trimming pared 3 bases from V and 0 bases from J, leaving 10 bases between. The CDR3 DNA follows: TGCAGTGCTAGTGGGACCCTAAGCACAGATACGCAGTATTTT. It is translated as CSASGTLSTDTQYF.

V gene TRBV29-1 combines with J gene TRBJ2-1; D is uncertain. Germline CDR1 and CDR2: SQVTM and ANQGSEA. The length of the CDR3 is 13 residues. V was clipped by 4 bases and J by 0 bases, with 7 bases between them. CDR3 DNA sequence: TGCAGCGTTGCCACGAGCTCCTACAATGAGCAGTTCTTC. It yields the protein CSVATSSYNEQFF.

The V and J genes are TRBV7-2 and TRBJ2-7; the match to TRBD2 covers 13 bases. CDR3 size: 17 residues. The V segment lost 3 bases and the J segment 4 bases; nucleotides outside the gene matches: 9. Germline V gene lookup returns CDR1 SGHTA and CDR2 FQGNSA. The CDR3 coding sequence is TGTGCCAGCAGCTTGCTGGGACTAGCGGGAAGAGGGTACGAGCAGTACTTC. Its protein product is CASSLLGLAGRGYEQYF. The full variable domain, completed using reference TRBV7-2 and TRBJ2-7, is GAGVSQSPSNKVTEKGKDVELRCDPISGHTALYWYRQSLGQGLEFLIYFQGNSAPDKSGLPSDRFSAERTGGSVSTLTIQRTQQEDSAVYLCASSLLGLAGRGYEQYFGPGTRLTVT.

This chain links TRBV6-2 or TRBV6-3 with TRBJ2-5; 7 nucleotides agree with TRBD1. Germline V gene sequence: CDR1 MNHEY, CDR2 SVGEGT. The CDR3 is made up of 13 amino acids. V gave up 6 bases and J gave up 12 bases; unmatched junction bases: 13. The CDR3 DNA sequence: TGTGCCAGCAGCTTCGTTCCGGACAGGACAAAGTACTTC. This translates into CASSFVPDRTKYF.

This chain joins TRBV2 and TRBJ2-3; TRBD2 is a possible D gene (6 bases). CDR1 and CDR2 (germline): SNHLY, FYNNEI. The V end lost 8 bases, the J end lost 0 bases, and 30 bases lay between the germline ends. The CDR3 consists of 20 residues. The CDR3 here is CASGQSGTSASYSSTDTQYF. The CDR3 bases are TGTGCCAGCGGCCAATCCGGGACTTCGGCCTCATATTCTAGCACAGATACGCAGTATTTT.

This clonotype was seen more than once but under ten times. CDR3 residues: CASSPLLAGVYNEQFF. The CDR3 nucleotides are TGTGCCAGCAGCCCACTCCTAGCGGGGGTCTACAATGAGCAGTTCTTC. The chain links TRBV2 to TRBJ2-1; 10 nucleotides align to TRBD2. The CDR3 totals 16 residues. Germline V CDR1 and CDR2: SNHLY, FYNNEI. Losses at the gene ends were 6 bases for V and 3 bases for J; bases not matched to a gene: 8.

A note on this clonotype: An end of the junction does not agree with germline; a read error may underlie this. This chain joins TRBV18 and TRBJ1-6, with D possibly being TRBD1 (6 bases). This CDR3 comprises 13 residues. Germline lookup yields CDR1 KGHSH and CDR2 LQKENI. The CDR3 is CASSSPGDRTLHF. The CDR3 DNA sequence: TGTGCCAGCTCATCACCGGGAGACAGGACCCTCCACTTT.

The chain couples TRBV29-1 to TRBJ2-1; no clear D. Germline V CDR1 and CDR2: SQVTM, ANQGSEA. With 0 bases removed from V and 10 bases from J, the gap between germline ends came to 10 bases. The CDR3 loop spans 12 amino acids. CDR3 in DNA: TGCAGCGTTGAAGAGGCCGGGCCCGAGCAGTTCTTC. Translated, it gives CSVEEAGPEQFF.

The CDR3 here is CSAGRLAAEQFF. Here the CDR3 DNA reads TGCAGTGCTGGCAGACTAGCGGCTGAGCAGTTCTTC. The V call is TRBV20-1, the J call TRBJ2-1; 9 bases agree with TRBD2. The CDR3 is 12 residues long. Germline trimming cut 5 bases from V and 9 bases from J; bases unmatched to any gene: 5. Germline V CDR1 and CDR2: DFQATT, SNEGSKA (reference sequence).

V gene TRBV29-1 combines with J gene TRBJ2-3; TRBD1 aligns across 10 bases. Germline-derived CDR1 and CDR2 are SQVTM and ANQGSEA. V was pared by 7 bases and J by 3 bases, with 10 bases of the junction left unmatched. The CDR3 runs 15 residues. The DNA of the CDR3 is TGCAGCGGGTTTAGGGGACAGGGGCCAACAGATACGCAGTATTTT. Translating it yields CSGFRGQGPTDTQYF.

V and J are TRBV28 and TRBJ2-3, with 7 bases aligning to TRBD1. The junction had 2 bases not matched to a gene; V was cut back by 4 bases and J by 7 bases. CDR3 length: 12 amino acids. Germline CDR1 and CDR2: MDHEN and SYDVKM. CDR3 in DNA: TGTGCCAGCAGTTCACAGGGGTATACGCAGTATTTT. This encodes CASSSQGYTQYF.

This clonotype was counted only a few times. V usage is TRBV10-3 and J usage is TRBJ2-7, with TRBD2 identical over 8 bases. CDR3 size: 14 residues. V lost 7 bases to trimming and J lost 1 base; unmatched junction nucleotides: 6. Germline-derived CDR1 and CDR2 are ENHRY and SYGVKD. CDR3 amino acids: CAIKAGEGSYEQYF. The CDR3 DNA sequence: TGTGCCATCAAAGCGGGAGAAGGGTCCTACGAGCAGTACTTC.

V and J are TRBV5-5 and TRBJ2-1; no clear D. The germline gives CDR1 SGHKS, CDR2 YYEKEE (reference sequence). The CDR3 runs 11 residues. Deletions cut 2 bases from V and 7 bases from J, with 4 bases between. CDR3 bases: TGTGCCAGCAGCTTAGGGAATGAGCAGTTCTTC. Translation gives CASSLGNEQFF.

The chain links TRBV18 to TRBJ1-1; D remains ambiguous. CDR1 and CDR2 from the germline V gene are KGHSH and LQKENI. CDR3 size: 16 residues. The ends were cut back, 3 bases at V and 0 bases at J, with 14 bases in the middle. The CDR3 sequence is CASSPGRAYMNTEAFF. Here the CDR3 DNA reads TGTGCCAGCTCACCGGGAAGAGCTTACATGAACACTGAAGCTTTCTTT.

The CDR3 DNA follows: TGTGCCAGTAGTATCCAGCGGGAAGGCTACGAGCAGTACTTC. It translates to CASSIQREGYEQYF. The chain uses TRBV19 and TRBJ2-7; 7 bases map to TRBD2. Per germline, CDR1 LNHDA and CDR2 SQIVND (reference sequence). The CDR3 is made up of 14 amino acids. V shed 3 bases, J shed 3 bases, and the junction held 5 bases outside the gene matches.

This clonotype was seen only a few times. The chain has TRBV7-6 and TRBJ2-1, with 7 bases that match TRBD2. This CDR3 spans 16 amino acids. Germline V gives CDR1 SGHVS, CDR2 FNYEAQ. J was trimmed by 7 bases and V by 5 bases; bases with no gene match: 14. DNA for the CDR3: TGTGCCAGCAGCCAGACGAGGGAGGGCCTAGGGAATGAGCAGTTCTTC. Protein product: CASSQTREGLGNEQFF.

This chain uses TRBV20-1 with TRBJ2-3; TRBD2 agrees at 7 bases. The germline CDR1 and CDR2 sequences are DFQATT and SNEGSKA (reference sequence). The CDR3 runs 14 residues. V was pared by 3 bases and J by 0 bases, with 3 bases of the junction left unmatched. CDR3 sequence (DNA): TGCAGTGCTAGCGGGGGGTATAGCACAGATACGCAGTATTTT. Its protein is CSASGGYSTDTQYF.

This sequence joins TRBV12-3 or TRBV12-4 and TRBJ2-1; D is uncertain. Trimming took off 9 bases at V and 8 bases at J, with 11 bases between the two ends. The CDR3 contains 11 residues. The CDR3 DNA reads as TGTGCCAGTGGCCGGTCCTATGAGCAGTTCTTC. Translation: CASGRSYEQFF.

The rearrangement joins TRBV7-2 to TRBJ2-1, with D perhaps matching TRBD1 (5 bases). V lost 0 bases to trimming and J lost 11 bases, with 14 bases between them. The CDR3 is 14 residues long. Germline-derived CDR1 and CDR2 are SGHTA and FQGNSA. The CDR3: CASSLAPAEDKQFF. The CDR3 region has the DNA TGTGCCAGCAGCTTAGCGCCCGCCGAGGACAAGCAGTTCTTC.

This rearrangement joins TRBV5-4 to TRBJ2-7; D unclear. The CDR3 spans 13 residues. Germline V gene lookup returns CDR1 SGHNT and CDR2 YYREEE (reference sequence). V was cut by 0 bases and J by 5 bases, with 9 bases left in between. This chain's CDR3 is CASSLAIVNEQYF. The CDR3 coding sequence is TGTGCCAGCAGCTTGGCCATAGTCAACGAGCAGTACTTC.

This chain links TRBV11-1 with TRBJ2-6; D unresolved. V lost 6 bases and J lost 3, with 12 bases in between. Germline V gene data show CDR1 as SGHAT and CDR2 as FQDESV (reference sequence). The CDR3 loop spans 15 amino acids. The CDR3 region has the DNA TGTGCCAGCAGTCCAACACGGCTTGGGGCCAACGTCCTGACTTTC. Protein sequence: CASSPTRLGANVLTF.

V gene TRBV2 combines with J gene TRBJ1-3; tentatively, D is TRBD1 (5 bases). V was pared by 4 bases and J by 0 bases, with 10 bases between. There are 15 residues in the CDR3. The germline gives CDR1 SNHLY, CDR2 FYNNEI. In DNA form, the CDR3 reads TGTGCCAGCAGTGGACAGCTTATCTCTGGAAACACCATATATTTT. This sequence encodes CASSGQLISGNTIYF.

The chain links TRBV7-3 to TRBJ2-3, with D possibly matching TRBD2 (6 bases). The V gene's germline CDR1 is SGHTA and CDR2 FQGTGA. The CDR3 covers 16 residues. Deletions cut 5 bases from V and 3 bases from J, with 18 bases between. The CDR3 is CASSLSGGGRTDTQYF. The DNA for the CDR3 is TGTGCCAGCAGCCTAAGCGGTGGGGGGAGGACAGATACGCAGTATTTT.

The CDR3 DNA reads as TGTGCCAGTACTCCCCTGTCTGGGGCCAACGTCCTGACTTTC. Translating it yields CASTPLSGANVLTF. The chain links TRBV19 to TRBJ2-6; D gene uncertain. Trimming removed 7 bases at V and 1 base at J, with 8 bases between. This CDR3 is 14 amino acids long. CDR1 and CDR2 from the germline V gene are LNHDA and SQIVND (reference sequence).

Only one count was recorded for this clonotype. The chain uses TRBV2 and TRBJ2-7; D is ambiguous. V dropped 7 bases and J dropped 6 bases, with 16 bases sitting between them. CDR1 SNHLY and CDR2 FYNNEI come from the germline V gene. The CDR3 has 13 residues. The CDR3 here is CASIPVRGSEQYF. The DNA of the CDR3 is TGTGCCAGCATCCCTGTCCGTGGCTCCGAGCAGTACTTC.

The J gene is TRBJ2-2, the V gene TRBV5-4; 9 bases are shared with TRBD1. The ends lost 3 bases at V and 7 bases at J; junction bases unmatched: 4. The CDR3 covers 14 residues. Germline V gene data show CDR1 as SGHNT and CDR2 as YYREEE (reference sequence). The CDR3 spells CASSSGQGSGELFF. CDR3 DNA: TGTGCCAGCAGCTCCGGACAGGGGAGCGGGGAGCTGTTTTTT.

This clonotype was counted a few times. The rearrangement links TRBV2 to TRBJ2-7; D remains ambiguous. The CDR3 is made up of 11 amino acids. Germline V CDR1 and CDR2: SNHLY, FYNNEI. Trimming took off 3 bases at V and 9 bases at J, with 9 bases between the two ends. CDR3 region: CASSDLTRQYF. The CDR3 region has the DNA TGTGCCAGCAGTGACCTTACGAGGCAGTACTTC.

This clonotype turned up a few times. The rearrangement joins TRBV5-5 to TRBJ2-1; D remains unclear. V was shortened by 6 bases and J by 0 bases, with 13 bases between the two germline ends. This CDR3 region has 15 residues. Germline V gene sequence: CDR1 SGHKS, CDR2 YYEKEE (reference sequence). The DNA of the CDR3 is TGTGCCAGCATCTCAGCTCCGGGCTCCTACAATGAGCAGTTCTTC. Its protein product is CASISAPGSYNEQFF. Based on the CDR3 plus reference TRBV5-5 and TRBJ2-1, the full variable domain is DAGVTQSPTHLIKTRGQQVTLRCSPISGHKSVSWYQQVLGQGPQFIFQYYEKEERGRGNFPDRFSARQFPNYSSELNVNALLLGDSALYLCASISAPGSYNEQFFGPGTRLTVL.

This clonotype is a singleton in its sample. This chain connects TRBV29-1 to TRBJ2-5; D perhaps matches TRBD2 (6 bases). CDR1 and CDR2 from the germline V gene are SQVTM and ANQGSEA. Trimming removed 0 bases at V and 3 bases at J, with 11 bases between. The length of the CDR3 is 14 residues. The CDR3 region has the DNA TGCAGCGTTGAAGACGCGACGGGAGAAGAGACCCAGTACTTC. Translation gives CSVEDATGEETQYF.